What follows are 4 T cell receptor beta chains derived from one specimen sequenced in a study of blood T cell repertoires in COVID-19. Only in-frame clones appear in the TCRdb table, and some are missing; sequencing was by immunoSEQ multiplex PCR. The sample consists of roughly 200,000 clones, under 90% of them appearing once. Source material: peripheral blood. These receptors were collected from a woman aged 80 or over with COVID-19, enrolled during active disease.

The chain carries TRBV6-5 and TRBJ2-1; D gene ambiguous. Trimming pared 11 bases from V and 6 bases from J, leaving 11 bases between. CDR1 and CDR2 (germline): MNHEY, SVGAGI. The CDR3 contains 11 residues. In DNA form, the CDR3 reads TGTGCCGCGTCCCCCCGCAATGAGCAGTTCTTC. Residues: CAASPRNEQFF.

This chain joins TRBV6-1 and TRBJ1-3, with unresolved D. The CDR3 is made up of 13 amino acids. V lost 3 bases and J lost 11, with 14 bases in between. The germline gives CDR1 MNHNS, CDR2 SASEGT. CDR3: CASSEREGAAIYF. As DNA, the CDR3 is TGTGCCAGCAGTGAGAGGGAGGGAGCGGCCATATATTTT.

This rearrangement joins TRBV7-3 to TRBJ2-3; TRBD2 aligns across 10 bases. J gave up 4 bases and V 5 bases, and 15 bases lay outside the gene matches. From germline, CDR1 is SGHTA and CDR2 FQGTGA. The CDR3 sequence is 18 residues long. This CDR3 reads CASSPTAGGPVFADTQYF. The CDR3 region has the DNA TGTGCCAGCAGCCCAACAGCGGGGGGGCCGGTATTTGCAGATACGCAGTATTTT.

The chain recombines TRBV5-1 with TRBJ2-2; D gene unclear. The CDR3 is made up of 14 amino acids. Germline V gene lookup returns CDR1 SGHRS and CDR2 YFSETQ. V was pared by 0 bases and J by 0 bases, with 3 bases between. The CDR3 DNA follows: TGCGCCAGCAGCTTGGCGGCGAACACCGGGGAGCTGTTTTTT. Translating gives CASSLAANTGELFF.